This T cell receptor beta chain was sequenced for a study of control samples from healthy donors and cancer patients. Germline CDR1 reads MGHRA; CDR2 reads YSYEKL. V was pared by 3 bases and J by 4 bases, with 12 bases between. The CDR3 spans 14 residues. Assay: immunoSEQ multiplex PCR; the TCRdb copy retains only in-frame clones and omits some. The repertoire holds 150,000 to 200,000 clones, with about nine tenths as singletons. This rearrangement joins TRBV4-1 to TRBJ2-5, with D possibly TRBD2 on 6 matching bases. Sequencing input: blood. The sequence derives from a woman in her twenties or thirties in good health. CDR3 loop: CASSQGGISETQYF. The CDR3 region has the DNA TGCGCCAGCAGCCAGGGGGGAATATCAGAGACCCAGTACTTC.